This passage covers 7 T cell receptor beta chains from one sample sequenced in a study of technical replicates of blood from a few donors. Using immunoSEQ multiplex PCR, the repertoire was profiled, and TCRdb retains in-frame clones only, with some absent. This sample has roughly 60,000 clones, with roughly 86% found just once. The material sequenced was PBMCs. These receptors were taken from a human donor in good health. Some clones in this sample may be carry-over from other donors' samples.

This chain uses TRBV5-1 with TRBJ2-7, with D possibly TRBD1 on 5 matching bases. This CDR3 spans 12 amino acids. CDR1 is SGHRS and CDR2 is YFSETQ in the germline V gene. V shed 4 bases and J shed 2 bases, with 7 bases lying between them. The CDR3, as DNA: TGCGCCAGCAGCAAGGGGCCCTACGAGCAGTACTTC. Encoded protein: CASSKGPYEQYF.

This clone came up a few times. The chain carries TRBV7-2 and TRBJ2-7; unclear D gene. V lost 6 bases and J lost 5, with 11 bases in between. The CDR3 totals 12 residues. The germline V gene has CDR1 SGHTA and CDR2 FQGNSA. The DNA of the CDR3 is TGTGCCAGCAGGGCGGTTACCAACGAGCAGTACTTC. Amino acid sequence: CASRAVTNEQYF. The full variable domain, its missing parts supplied by reference TRBV7-2 and TRBJ2-7, is GAGVSQSPSNKVTEKGKDVELRCDPISGHTALYWYRQSLGQGLEFLIYFQGNSAPDKSGLPSDRFSAERTGGSVSTLTIQRTQQEDSAVYLCASRAVTNEQYFGPGTRLTVT.

V and J are TRBV7-3 and TRBJ2-1; D possibly corresponds to TRBD2 (6 bases). CDR3 length: 13 amino acids. V lost 1 base and J 5 bases, leaving 6 bases between the germline ends. Germline values: CDR1 SGHTA, CDR2 FQGTGA. This CDR3 is CASSLRGDNEQFF. The CDR3 DNA follows: TGTGCCAGCAGCTTAAGGGGGGACAATGAGCAGTTCTTC.

This chain connects TRBV5-8 to TRBJ1-2, with D hard to call. Germline lookup yields CDR1 SGHTS and CDR2 YDEGEE. CDR3 size: 12 residues. Trimming took 4 bases from V and 0 from J, leaving 4 bases between them. CDR3 nucleotides: TGTGCCAGCAGCGCGGCTAACTATGGCTACACCTTC. This gives the protein CASSAANYGYTF.

The chain combines TRBV29-1 with TRBJ2-5; D is possibly TRBD2 (5 bases). Germline-derived CDR1 and CDR2 are SQVTM and ANQGSEA. The CDR3 contains 11 residues. V lost 6 bases, J lost 8 bases, and 13 bases lay in between. The CDR3, as DNA: TGCAGCGTACCCGGCCCGGGAACCCAGTACTTC. Translating gives CSVPGPGTQYF.

J is TRBJ2-7 and V is TRBV7-9; D unresolved. The CDR3 spans 11 residues. Germline-derived CDR1 and CDR2 are SEHNR and FQNEAQ (reference sequence). Trimming left V 5 bases short and J 7 bases short, with 9 bases between. The DNA of the CDR3 is TGTGCCAGCAGCGCTTTACGGGAGCAGTACTTC. Its protein is CASSALREQYF.

This chain links TRBV4-1 with TRBJ1-4; TRBD1 might be the D (6 bases). Trimming removed 6 bases at V and 2 bases at J, with 13 bases between. In germline, CDR1 is MGHRA, CDR2 YSYEKL. The CDR3 length is 15 residues. CDR3 sequence reads: CASRYRAETNEKLFF. The CDR3 region has the DNA TGCGCCAGCAGGTACAGGGCGGAGACTAATGAAAAACTGTTTTTT.